A single sample gave rise to the 22 T cell receptor beta chains below, sequenced in a study of spatial heterogeneity in lung cancer. Time point given: sample taken at primary tumor resection. Tumor, nontumor lung or frozen PBMC supplied whole RNA, sequenced without sorting. From the 5' RACE reads, TCRdb called clonotypes with MiXCR, one entry per CDR3 protein. In the table there are about 86,000 distinct CDR3 sequences, about 12% of which are singletons. The sample here was PBMCs, taken at surgery. These receptor sequences come from a male donor with early-stage non-small cell lung cancer.

CDR3 residues: CASTSRGLSTDTQYF. In DNA form, the CDR3 reads TGTGCCAGTACCTCTCGGGGCCTAAGCACAGATACGCAGTATTTT. J is TRBJ2-3 and V is TRBV19; D is possibly TRBD1 or TRBD2 (5 bases each). The V end lost 7 bases, the J end lost 0 bases, and 14 bases lay between the germline ends. The CDR3 extends over 15 amino acids. Germline V gene data show CDR1 as LNHDA and CDR2 as SQIVND (reference sequence).

This clonotype was counted a few times. The chain joins TRBV2 to TRBJ2-7; D gene ambiguous. V was clipped by 6 bases and J by 0 bases, with 24 bases between them. Germline CDR1 and CDR2: SNHLY and FYNNEI. The CDR3 runs to 18 residues. CDR3 DNA sequence: TGTGCCAGCAGAGACCTGGTGAAGGGTTTTCCAAGCTCCTACGAGCAGTACTTC. Protein sequence: CASRDLVKGFPSSYEQYF. The whole variable domain, remainder taken from reference TRBV2 and TRBJ2-7, is EPEVTQTPSHQVTQMGQEVILRCVPISNHLYFYWYRQILGQKVEFLVSFYNNEISEKSEIFDDQFSVERPDGSNFTLKIRSTKLEDSAMYFCASRDLVKGFPSSYEQYFGPGTRLTVT.

V and J are TRBV20-1 and TRBJ2-1; D possibly uses TRBD1 or TRBD2 (6 bases each). Trimming took off 5 bases at V and 7 bases at J, with 18 bases between the two ends. This CDR3 comprises 14 residues. Germline V gene lookup returns CDR1 DFQATT and CDR2 SNEGSKA (reference sequence). CDR3 loop: CSALGDSRGNEQFF. CDR3 DNA: TGCAGTGCTTTAGGGGACTCCAGGGGAAATGAGCAGTTCTTC.

The rearrangement uses TRBV20-1 and TRBJ2-2, with no clear D. This CDR3 spans 13 amino acids. Germline V CDR1 and CDR2: DFQATT, SNEGSKA (reference sequence). V lost 8 bases and J 4 bases, leaving 14 bases between the germline ends. The CDR3 bases are TGCAGTCTTAGTGGTGGGCCCACCGGGGAGCTGTTTTTT. It is translated as CSLSGGPTGELFF.

In this sample, this clonotype turned up a few times. The V call is TRBV5-4, the J call TRBJ2-5; 10 bases match TRBD2. The germline V gene encodes CDR1 SGHNT and CDR2 YYREEE (reference sequence). V lost 4 bases to trimming and J lost 6 bases; unmatched junction nucleotides: 9. This CDR3 region has 15 residues. CDR3 sequence reads: CASSPQRGGLKTQYF. DNA for the CDR3: TGTGCCAGCAGCCCTCAGCGGGGGGGCTTAAAGACCCAGTACTTC.

In its sample, this clonotype was seen a few times. This chain joins TRBV13 and TRBJ2-3; D possibly uses TRBD1 or TRBD2 (5 bases each). Germline CDR1 and CDR2: PRHDT and FYEKMQ (reference sequence). The CDR3 contains 16 residues. V shed 2 bases and J shed 2 bases, with 14 bases lying between them. The CDR3 sequence: CASSLRDGPDTDTQYF. DNA of the CDR3: TGTGCCAGCAGCTTACGGGACGGTCCTGACACAGATACGCAGTATTTT. Complete variable domain (other parts from reference TRBV13 and TRBJ2-3): AAGVIQSPRHLIKEKRETATLKCYPIPRHDTVYWYQQGPGQDPQFLISFYEKMQSDKGSIPDRFSAQQFSDYHSELNMSSLELGDSALYFCASSLRDGPDTDTQYFGPGTRLTVL.

This clonotype has a handful of counts. V and J are TRBV30 and TRBJ2-6; D is ambiguous. The germline V gene encodes CDR1 GTSNPN and CDR2 SVGIG (reference sequence). CDR3 length equals 14 residues. V lost 1 base to trimming and J lost 1 base, with 5 bases between them. The CDR3 loop is CAWSDGSGANVLTF. CDR3 bases: TGTGCCTGGAGTGACGGGTCTGGGGCCAACGTCCTGACTTTC. Together with reference TRBV30 and TRBJ2-6, the CDR3 gives the full variable domain: SQTIHQWPATLVQPVGSPLSLECTVEGTSNPNLYWYRQAAGRGLQLLFYSVGIGQISSEVPQNLSASRPQDRQFILSSKKLLLSDSGFYLCAWSDGSGANVLTFGAGSRLTVL.

The CDR3 reads CASGTSGPTYNEQFF. DNA for the CDR3: TGTGCCAGCGGAACTAGCGGGCCCACCTACAATGAGCAGTTCTTC. This chain connects TRBV19 to TRBJ2-1; TRBD2 matches 9 bases. V shed 9 bases and J 2 bases; nucleotides not matched to a gene: 8. The CDR3 length is 15 residues. Germline values: CDR1 LNHDA, CDR2 SQIVND (reference sequence).

The J gene is TRBJ2-3, the V gene TRBV11-2; D call uncertain. Germline CDR1 reads SGHAT; CDR2 reads FQNNGV. This CDR3 comprises 15 residues. Trimming took off 0 bases at V and 0 bases at J, with 7 bases between the two ends. The CDR3 region is CASSLDTGSTDTQYF. CDR3 DNA sequence: TGTGCCAGCAGCTTAGATACGGGTAGCACAGATACGCAGTATTTT.

The chain combines TRBV7-9 with TRBJ1-2; 9 positions agree with TRBD1. J gave up 4 bases and V 4 bases, and 7 bases lay outside the gene matches. The CDR3 covers 15 residues. Germline CDR1 SEHNR, CDR2 FQNEAQ (reference sequence). The CDR3, as DNA: TGTGCCAGCAGCTCCCGGGACAGGGATACCTATGGCTACACCTTC. This translates into CASSSRDRDTYGYTF.

CDR3 nucleotides: TGTGCCAGCAGCTTAGGAGGGGGGGGCCCTGAGCAGTTCTTC. This encodes CASSLGGGGPEQFF. The chain is built from TRBV7-8 and TRBJ2-1; D is possibly TRBD2 (7 bases). This CDR3 comprises 14 residues. V was clipped by 1 base and J by 9 bases, with 13 bases between them. CDR1 SGHVS and CDR2 FQNEAQ come from the germline V gene.

There are a few counts of this clonotype. The chain uses TRBV13 and TRBJ1-2, with 9 bases lining up with TRBD1. V was pared by 5 bases and J by 8 bases, with 9 bases of the junction left unmatched. From germline, CDR1 is PRHDT and CDR2 FYEKMQ (reference sequence). The CDR3 has 14 residues. CDR3 sequence reads: CASSPIQGAGGYTF. The CDR3 bases are TGTGCCAGCAGCCCTATACAGGGGGCGGGGGGCTACACCTTC.

This chain joins TRBV6-5 and TRBJ2-7; the D call may be TRBD1 or TRBD2 (7 bases each). The CDR3 spans 17 residues. The germline V and J ends were trimmed by 6 bases and 2 bases, with 23 bases remaining between them. Germline CDR1 and CDR2: MNHEY and SVGAGI. The CDR3 nucleotides read TGTGCCAGCAGCCCCCGGGTGACAGGGAGGGCCCCCTACGAGCAGTACTTC. It encodes CASSPRVTGRAPYEQYF.

This clonotype was detected only a few times. This chain links TRBV5-1 with TRBJ2-7, with a tentative D call TRBD1 (5 bases). The V end was cut by 0 bases, the J end by 4 bases, with 11 bases between. Germline-derived CDR1 and CDR2 are SGHRS and YFSETQ. The CDR3 covers 14 residues. DNA of the CDR3: TGCGCCAGCAGCTTGGACAGGATCGATTACGAGCAGTACTTC. Translated: CASSLDRIDYEQYF.

The V and J genes are TRBV18 and TRBJ2-1; D is unresolved. V lost 1 base to trimming and J lost 0 bases, with 7 bases between them. Germline CDR1 and CDR2: KGHSH and LQKENI. This CDR3 has 15 amino acids. The CDR3 DNA is TGTGCCAGCTCACCACGGGCGAGCTCCTACAATGAGCAGTTCTTC. Translation gives CASSPRASSYNEQFF.

This clonotype has only a few counts. This chain links TRBV12-3 or TRBV12-4 with TRBJ1-5, with no clear D. Trimming cost V 8 bases and J 4 bases, with 9 bases left between them. The CDR3 totals 12 residues. The CDR3 sequence is CASGYGNQPQHF. The CDR3 DNA reads as TGTGCCAGCGGGTACGGTAATCAGCCCCAGCATTTT.

The rearrangement joins TRBV5-1 to TRBJ2-2; D unresolved. This CDR3 spans 14 amino acids. Per the germline V gene, CDR1 is SGHRS and CDR2 is YFSETQ. Trimming removed 0 bases from V and 4 bases from J, with 7 bases in between. CDR3 in amino acids: CASSLAETTGELFF. The CDR3 coding sequence is TGCGCCAGCAGCTTGGCGGAGACCACCGGGGAGCTGTTTTTT.

This rearrangement joins TRBV29-1 to TRBJ1-5; D is unclear. CDR1 and CDR2 (germline): SQVTM, ANQGSEA. The CDR3 has 13 amino acids. V lost 4 bases to trimming and J lost 4 bases, with 11 bases between them. The CDR3 nucleotides are TGCAGCGTTGCAGGCACGCCAAATCAGCCCCAGCATTTT. It is translated as CSVAGTPNQPQHF.

V is TRBV20-1 and J is TRBJ1-4; maybe TRBD1 (5 bases). The CDR3 length is 14 residues. Per the germline V gene, CDR1 is DFQATT and CDR2 is SNEGSKA (reference sequence). Trimming cost V 3 bases and J 8 bases, with 16 bases left between them. For the CDR3, the DNA is TGCAGTGCTAGCCAAATCCAGGGTATCGAAAAACTGTTTTTT. This sequence encodes CSASQIQGIEKLFF.

The rearrangement links TRBV19 to TRBJ1-1, with D perhaps TRBD1 (6 bases). V lost 6 bases, J lost 2 bases, and 13 bases lay in between. CDR1 is LNHDA, CDR2 SQIVND, per germline (reference sequence). This CDR3 contains 14 residues. The CDR3: CASRVDSFNTEAFF. The CDR3 DNA is TGTGCCAGTAGGGTGGACAGCTTCAACACTGAAGCTTTCTTT.

This clonotype was counted at least ten times. This chain links TRBV6-1 with TRBJ1-5, with TRBD1 matching over 7 bases. V lost 0 bases to trimming and J lost 7 bases; unmatched junction nucleotides: 12. Germline V gene sequence: CDR1 MNHNS, CDR2 SASEGT. The CDR3 extends over 17 amino acids. CDR3 DNA: TGTGCCAGCAGTGAAGCGCGGAACAGGGGCCTCGGACAGCCCCAGCATTTT. Its translation: CASSEARNRGLGQPQHF.

This sequence joins TRBV24-1 and TRBJ2-5, with TRBD1 matching over 7 bases. The CDR3 loop spans 17 amino acids. J gave up 5 bases and V 3 bases, and 14 bases lay outside the gene matches. Germline V CDR1 and CDR2: KGHDR, SFDVKD. CDR3 in DNA: TGTGCCACCAGTGATATATCACAGGGGCTCCCGGGGGAGACCCAGTACTTC. Amino acids: CATSDISQGLPGETQYF.